This TCR beta chain derives from a study of T cell repertoires in ileal Crohn's disease. Study overall: At surgery, less than 45% of patients smoked, with median disease duration 7.9 years. General study points: Active smokers at surgery had more clonal expansions than non-smokers. Endoscopic recurrence occurred in every patient whose clonality exceeded 26.8%.

This table comes from immunoSEQ multiplex PCR, and its TCRdb copy is limited to in-frame clones, with some not included. The sample has fewer than 6,500 clones, around 87% seen once; the top ten hold over 5%. This CDR3 spans 14 amino acids. CDR1 and CDR2 (germline): SQVTM, ANQGSEA. Between the trimmed V and J ends, which lost 6 bases and 1 base, there was a span of 15 bases. On this clone: The antigen remains unidentified.

The chain carries TRBV29-1 and TRBJ1-1; a weak D match, TRBD1 (6 bases). Specimen: ileal tissue. The source is an adult with Crohn's disease. The chain's CDR3 is CSVGMTGGNTEAFF. DNA of the CDR3: TGCAGCGTCGGGATGACAGGTGGGAACACTGAAGCTTTCTTT.